The sequence of this TCR beta chain was determined in a study of neurological immune-mediated disorders. cDNA synthesis was performed by 5'RACE with 10-nucleotide random UMIs. Each CDR3 protein gets one entry after TCRdb re-called the 5' RACE reads with MiXCR. The sample contains some 47,000 distinct CDR3 sequences, approximately 16% of which appear only once. This clonotype was counted at least ten times. The sequence was collected from a man aged 55-75 years in good health. The sample comprised PBMCs.

In DNA form, the CDR3 reads TGTGCCAGCAGCGCCGGGACTAGCGGGAGGAATGAGCAGTTCTTC. Protein product: CASSAGTSGRNEQFF. The rearrangement joins TRBV11-2 to TRBJ2-1; TRBD2 agrees at 15 bases. The CDR3 is made up of 15 amino acids. Germline CDR1 reads SGHAT; CDR2 reads FQNNGV. Trimming took 5 bases from V and 7 from J; bases not matched to a gene: 3.